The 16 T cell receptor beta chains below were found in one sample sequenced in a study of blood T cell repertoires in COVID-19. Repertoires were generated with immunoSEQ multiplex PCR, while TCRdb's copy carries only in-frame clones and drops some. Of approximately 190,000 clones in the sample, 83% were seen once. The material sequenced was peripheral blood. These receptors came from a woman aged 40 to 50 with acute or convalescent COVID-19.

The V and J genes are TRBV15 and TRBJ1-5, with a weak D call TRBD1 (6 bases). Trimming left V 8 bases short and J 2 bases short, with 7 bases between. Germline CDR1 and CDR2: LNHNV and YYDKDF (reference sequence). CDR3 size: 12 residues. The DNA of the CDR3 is TGTGCCACCTCAGGGGGCAATCAGCCCCAGCATTTT. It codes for CATSGGNQPQHF. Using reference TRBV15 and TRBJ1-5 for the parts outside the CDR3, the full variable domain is DAMVIQNPRYQVTQFGKPVTLSCSQTLNHNVMYWYQQKSSQAPKLLFHYYDKDFNNEADTPDNFQSRRPNTSFCFLDIRSPGLGDTAMYLCATSGGNQPQHFGDGTRLSIL.

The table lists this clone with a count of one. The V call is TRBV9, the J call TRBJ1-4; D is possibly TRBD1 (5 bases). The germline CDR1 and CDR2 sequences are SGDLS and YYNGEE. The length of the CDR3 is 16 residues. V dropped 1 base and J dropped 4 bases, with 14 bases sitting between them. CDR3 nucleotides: TGTGCCAGCAGCGTACGTCCCACGACAGTTAATGAAAAACTGTTTTTT. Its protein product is CASSVRPTTVNEKLFF.

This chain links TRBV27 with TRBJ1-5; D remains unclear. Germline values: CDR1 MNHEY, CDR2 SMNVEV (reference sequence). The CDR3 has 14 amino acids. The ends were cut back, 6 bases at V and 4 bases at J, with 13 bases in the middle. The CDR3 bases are TGTGCCAGCAGATGGCGGAGCGGGAATCAGCCCCAGCATTTT. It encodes CASRWRSGNQPQHF.

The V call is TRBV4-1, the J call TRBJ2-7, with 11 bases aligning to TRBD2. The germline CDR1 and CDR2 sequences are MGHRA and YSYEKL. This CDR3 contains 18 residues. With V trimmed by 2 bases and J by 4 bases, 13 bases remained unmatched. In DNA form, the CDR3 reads TGCGCCAGCAGCCAACGTACAACCGGGACTAGCGGACTTTACGAGCAGTACTTC. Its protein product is CASSQRTTGTSGLYEQYF.

DNA for the CDR3: TGTGCCAGCAGCGTATCAGGTGATAGAGTGCTGGGACTAGGTCGTAATGAGCAGTTCTTC. Translation gives CASSVSGDRVLGLGRNEQFF. The genes are TRBV9 and TRBJ2-1; TRBD2 matches at 8 bases. The CDR3 contains 20 residues. The germline gives CDR1 SGDLS, CDR2 YYNGEE. V dropped 1 base and J dropped 7; count of bases not matched to a gene: 22.

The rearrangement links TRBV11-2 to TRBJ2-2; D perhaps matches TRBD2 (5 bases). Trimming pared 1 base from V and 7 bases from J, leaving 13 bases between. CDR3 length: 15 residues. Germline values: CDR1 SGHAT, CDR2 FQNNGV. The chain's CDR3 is CASSLGTGMGGELFF. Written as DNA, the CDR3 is TGTGCCAGCAGCTTAGGGACGGGAATGGGCGGGGAGCTGTTTTTT.

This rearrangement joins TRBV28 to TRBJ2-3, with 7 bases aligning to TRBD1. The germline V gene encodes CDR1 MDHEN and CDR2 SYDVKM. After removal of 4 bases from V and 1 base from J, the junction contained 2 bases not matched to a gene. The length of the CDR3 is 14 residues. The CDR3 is CASSWQGGTDTQYF. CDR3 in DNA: TGTGCCAGCAGTTGGCAGGGGGGCACAGATACGCAGTATTTT.

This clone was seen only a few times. CDR3 in DNA: TGTGCCAGCACCCCCGGAGGGAGGGCGGGGGAGCAGTACTTC. Residues: CASTPGGRAGEQYF. The chain uses TRBV5-4 and TRBJ2-7; 7 positions agree with TRBD2. Germline CDR1 and CDR2: SGHNT and YYREEE (reference sequence). This CDR3 comprises 14 residues. V lost 6 bases to trimming and J lost 7 bases; unmatched junction nucleotides: 13.

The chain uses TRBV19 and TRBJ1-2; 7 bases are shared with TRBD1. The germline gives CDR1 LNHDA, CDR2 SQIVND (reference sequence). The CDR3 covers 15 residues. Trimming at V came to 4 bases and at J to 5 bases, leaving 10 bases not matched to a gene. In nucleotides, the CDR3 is TGTGCCAGTAGTACTAATTCCGGGACAGCTTATGGCTACACCTTC. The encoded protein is CASSTNSGTAYGYTF.

Here the CDR3 reads CASNGGTSPLHF. CDR3 in DNA: TGTGCCAGCAACGGAGGGACTTCACCCCTCCACTTT. This chain joins TRBV6-5 and TRBJ1-6; D might be TRBD1 (5 bases). The CDR3 covers 12 residues. Germline CDR1 is MNHEY and CDR2 is SVGAGI. Deletions cut 7 bases from V and 9 bases from J, with 10 bases between.

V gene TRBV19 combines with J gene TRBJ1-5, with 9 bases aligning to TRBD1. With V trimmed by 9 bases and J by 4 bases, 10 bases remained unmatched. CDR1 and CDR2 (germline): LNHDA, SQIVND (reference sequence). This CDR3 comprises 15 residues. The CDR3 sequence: CARHSPGQGNQPQHF. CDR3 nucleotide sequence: TGTGCCAGACATAGCCCAGGACAGGGGAATCAGCCCCAGCATTTT.

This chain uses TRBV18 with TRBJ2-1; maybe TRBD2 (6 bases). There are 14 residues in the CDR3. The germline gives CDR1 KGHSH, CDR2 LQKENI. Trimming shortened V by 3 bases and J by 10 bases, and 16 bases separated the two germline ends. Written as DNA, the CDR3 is TGTGCCAGCTCACCCCCCTCGGGGGTAGACGAGCAGTTCTTC. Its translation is CASSPPSGVDEQFF. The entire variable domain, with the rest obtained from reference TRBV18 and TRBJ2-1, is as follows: NAGVMQNPRHLVRRRGQEARLRCSPMKGHSHVYWYRQLPEEGLKFMVYLQKENIIDESGMPKERFSAEFPKEGPSILRIQQVVRGDSAAYFCASSPPSGVDEQFFGPGTRLTVL.

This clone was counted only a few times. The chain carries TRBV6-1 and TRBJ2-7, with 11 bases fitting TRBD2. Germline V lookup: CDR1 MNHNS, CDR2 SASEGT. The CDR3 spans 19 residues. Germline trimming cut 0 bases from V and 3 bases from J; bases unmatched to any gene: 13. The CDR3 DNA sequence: TGTGCCAGCAGTGAAGCTAGCGGGAGGGATCGCATCCCCCTCTACGAGCAGTACTTC. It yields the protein CASSEASGRDRIPLYEQYF.

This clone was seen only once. The CDR3 sequence: CASSYLEYEQYF. Here the CDR3 DNA reads TGTGCCAGCAGTTACCTGGAGTACGAGCAGTACTTC. The J gene is TRBJ2-7, the V gene TRBV6-6; D call uncertain. The CDR3 runs 12 residues. In germline, CDR1 is MNHNY, CDR2 SVGAGI (reference sequence). Trimming removed 2 bases from V and 4 bases from J, with 6 bases in between.

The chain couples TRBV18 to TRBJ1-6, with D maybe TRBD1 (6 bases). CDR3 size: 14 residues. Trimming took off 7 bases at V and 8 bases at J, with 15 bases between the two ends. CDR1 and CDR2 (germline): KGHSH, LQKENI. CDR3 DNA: TGTGCCAGCTTCGTAGACAGGAGGCATTCACCCCTCCACTTT. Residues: CASFVDRRHSPLHF. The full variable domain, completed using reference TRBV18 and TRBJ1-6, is NAGVMQNPRHLVRRRGQEARLRCSPMKGHSHVYWYRQLPEEGLKFMVYLQKENIIDESGMPKERFSAEFPKEGPSILRIQQVVRGDSAAYFCASFVDRRHSPLHFGNGTRLTVT.

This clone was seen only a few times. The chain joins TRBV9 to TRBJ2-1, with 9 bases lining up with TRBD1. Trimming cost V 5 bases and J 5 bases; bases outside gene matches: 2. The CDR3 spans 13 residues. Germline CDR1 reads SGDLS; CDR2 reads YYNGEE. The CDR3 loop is CASRGQGDNEQFF. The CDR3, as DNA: TGTGCCAGCAGGGGACAGGGAGACAATGAGCAGTTCTTC.